A selection of T cell receptor beta chains follows, all from one sample in a study of T cell changes during pregnancy in multiple sclerosis. Clones were sequenced by immunoSEQ multiplex PCR, and TCRdb holds only the in-frame ones, with some missing. The sample records over 35,000 clones, around 90% being singletons. The specimen was CD4+ T cells from peripheral blood mononuclear cells, collected in the second trimester of pregnancy. These receptors came from a female donor with multiple sclerosis, enrolled in a pregnancy study. Each CDR3 is given with its conserved first and last residue. D genes are given only for firm matches. The size entry is marked missing in some rows and otherwise reads once, few, many or a size class.

>TRBV18|-|TRBJ1-1|14|-
CASSTSGWNTEAFF
TGTGCCAGCTCAACTTCGGGGTGGAACACTGAAGCTTTCTTT
>TRBV6-5|-|TRBJ2-7|11|-
CASSSTYEQYF
TGTGCCAGCAGTTCCACCTACGAGCAGTACTTC
>TRBV2|-|TRBJ1-5|15|-
CASSEQDLRGQPQHF
TGTGCCAGCAGTGAGCAGGATTTAAGGGGCCAGCCCCAGCATTTT
>TRBV28|-|TRBJ2-7|11|-
CASTSPREQYF
TGTGCCAGCACTTCTCCGCGTGAGCAGTACTTC
>TRBV5-1|-|TRBJ2-7|14|-
CASSLDISFYEQYF
TGCGCCAGCAGCCTGGACATCTCGTTCTACGAGCAGTACTTC
>TRBV6-4|-|TRBJ2-1|13|-
CASSDGRWDEQFF
TGTGCCAGCAGTGACGGGAGGTGGGATGAGCAGTTCTTC
>TRBV10-3|-|TRBJ2-2|15|-
CAIRRGGGGAGELFF
TGTGCCATCAGACGAGGTGGAGGAGGAGCCGGGGAGCTGTTTTTT
>TRBV27|TRBD1|TRBJ1-3|17|-
CASRGASGGLSGNTIYF
TGTGCCAGCAGAGGTGCCTCAGGGGGCCTCTCTGGAAACACCATATATTTT
>TRBV7-8|TRBD1|TRBJ1-5|14|-
CASSYSDRGWPQHF
TGTGCCAGCAGCTATTCGGACAGGGGGTGGCCCCAGCATTTT
>TRBV7-3|-|TRBJ1-2|14|-
CASSLGGEGYGYTF
TGTGCCAGCAGCTTAGGTGGAGAGGGATATGGCTACACCTTC
>TRBV19|-|TRBJ1-1|13|-
CASSVRVDTEAFF
TGTGCCAGTAGCGTCCGGGTGGACACTGAAGCTTTCTTT
>TRBV14|-|TRBJ2-7|15|-
CASSQDVAPLGEQYF
TGTGCCAGCAGCCAAGATGTAGCTCCCCTCGGCGAGCAGTACTTC
>TRBV7-7|-|TRBJ2-5|16|-
CASSPSEVYRGGTQYF
TGTGCTAGCAGCCCTAGCGAGGTCTATAGGGGAGGGACCCAGTACTTC
>TRBV29-1|-|TRBJ2-7|14|-
CSVKLGGEVGEQYF
TGCAGCGTCAAACTGGGGGGAGAGGTGGGCGAGCAGTACTTC
>TRBV7-6|-|TRBJ2-1|15|-
CASSLRLRTYNEQFF
TGTGCCAGCAGCTTAAGACTTCGAACCTACAATGAGCAGTTCTTC
>TRBV29-1|TRBD2|TRBJ2-2|17|-
CSAPSGTSGSVPGELFF
TGCAGCGCACCATCGGGGACTAGCGGGAGTGTTCCCGGGGAGCTGTTTTTT
>TRBV2|TRBD1|TRBJ2-7|15|few
CASSGQGRSSYEQYF
TGTGCCAGCAGTGGACAGGGCCGCTCTTCCTACGAGCAGTACTTC
>TRBV10-2|TRBD2|TRBJ2-7|16|-
CASSEGLAGSSYEQYF
TGCGCCAGCAGTGAGGGACTAGCGGGGAGCTCCTACGAGCAATACTTC
>TRBV5-4|-|TRBJ2-7|17|-
CASSRQSGGFSSYEQYF
TGTGCCAGCAGCCGACAGTCGGGGGGCTTCAGCTCCTACGAGCAGTACTTC
>TRBV5-1|TRBD2|TRBJ2-3|15|-
CASSGAGVIVDTQYF
TGCGCCAGCAGCGGAGCGGGAGTTATTGTAGATACGCAGTATTTT
>TRBV5-8|-|TRBJ1-2|15|-
CASSITGKLRDGYTF
TGTGCCAGCAGCATTACAGGGAAGCTACGGGATGGCTACACCTTC
>TRBV14|-|TRBJ1-1|12|-
CASSQAGSEAFF
TGTGCCAGCAGCCAAGCGGGATCTGAAGCTTTCTTT
>TRBV28|TRBD2|TRBJ2-1|16|-
CASSPGLAGGLGEQFF
TGTGCCAGCAGTCCGGGACTAGCGGGAGGGTTGGGTGAGCAGTTCTTC
>TRBV15|-|TRBJ1-5|14|once
CATSRGRRDQPQHF
TGTGCCACCAGCAGAGGTCGGAGGGATCAGCCCCAGCATTTT
>TRBV15|TRBD2|TRBJ2-7|15|-
CATSSNSGTGYEQYF
TGTGCCACCAGCAGTAATAGCGGGACTGGGTACGAGCAGTACTTC
>TRBV7-9|TRBD1|TRBJ2-5|15|-
CASSLRGLGIGTQYF
TGTGCCAGCAGCCTCAGGGGGCTTGGAATTGGGACCCAGTACTTC
>TRBV29-1|TRBD1|TRBJ2-5|13|-
CSNTGVAGETQYF
TGCAGCAACACAGGGGTCGCTGGGGAGACCCAGTACTTC
>TRBV5-4|TRBD2|TRBJ2-3|17|-
CASSQSSGEWRTDTQYF
TGTGCCAGCAGCCAATCTAGCGGGGAGTGGCGCACAGATACGCAGTATTTT
>TRBV5-1|TRBD1|TRBJ2-7|13|-
CASHAGGTYEQYF
TGCGCCAGCCACGCAGGGGGAACCTACGAGCAGTACTTC
>TRBV29-1|-|TRBJ2-1|11|-
CSVDKGREQFF
TGCAGCGTTGACAAGGGGCGTGAGCAGTTCTTC
>TRBV6-6|-|TRBJ2-2|13|few
CASSRQNTGELFF
TGTGCCAGCAGTCGACAGAACACCGGGGAGCTGTTTTTT
>TRBV9|TRBD2|TRBJ2-2|17|-
CASSAPSLAVDTGELFF
TGTGCCAGCAGCGCCCCCTCACTAGCGGTCGACACCGGGGAGCTGTTTTTT
>TRBV9|-|TRBJ2-7|14|-
CASSVAPGLSEQYF
TGTGCCAGCAGCGTAGCGCCAGGTCTTAGCGAGCAGTACTTC
>TRBV10-3|TRBD1|TRBJ1-5|12|-
CAGGQDNQPQHF
TGTGCCGGGGGACAGGACAATCAGCCCCAGCATTTT
>TRBV27|TRBD1|TRBJ2-2|16|-
CASRTTDRGPTGELFF
TGTGCCAGCAGAACAACGGACAGGGGGCCAACCGGGGAGCTGTTTTTT
>TRBV25-1|-|TRBJ1-2|14|-
CASSSKGRVDGYTF
TGTGCCAGCAGTTCTAAAGGGAGGGTTGATGGCTACACCTTC
>TRBV2|TRBD2|TRBJ2-1|14|-
CAVQRLAGVNEQFF
TGTGCCGTACAGAGACTAGCGGGAGTTAATGAGCAGTTCTTC
>TRBV4-2|TRBD1|TRBJ2-3|16|once
CASSRTGTGGTDTQYF
TGTGCCAGCAGCCGAACCGGGACAGGGGGGACAGATACGCAGTATTTT
>TRBV5-6|TRBD1|TRBJ2-7|17|-
CASSFQGASLHSYEQYF
TGTGCCAGCAGCTTTCAGGGGGCAAGCCTTCACTCCTACGAGCAGTACTTC
>TRBV7-2|TRBD1|TRBJ2-7|15|-
CASRSDRGISYEQYF
TGTGCCAGCAGATCGGACAGGGGAATATCCTACGAGCAGTACTTC
>TRBV19|-|TRBJ2-1|13|few
CASSYTSPNEQFF
TGTGCCAGTAGTTACACTAGTCCTAATGAGCAGTTCTTC
>TRBV11-3|TRBD1|TRBJ2-2|12|-
CASSHGQAPLFF
TGTGCCAGCAGCCACGGACAGGCCCCACTGTTTTTT
>TRBV5-4|TRBD1|TRBJ2-5|14|-
CASSTGDNQETQYF
TGTGCCAGCAGTACAGGGGACAACCAAGAGACCCAGTACTTC
>TRBV12-5|TRBD2|TRBJ2-3|15|-
CATTPGLGTTDTQYF
TGTGCTACTACCCCGGGACTAGGAACCACAGATACGCAGTATTTT
>TRBV5-1|TRBD1|TRBJ1-1|14|-
CASRLRGQTTEAFF
TGCGCCAGCAGACTCCGGGGACAGACCACTGAAGCTTTCTTT